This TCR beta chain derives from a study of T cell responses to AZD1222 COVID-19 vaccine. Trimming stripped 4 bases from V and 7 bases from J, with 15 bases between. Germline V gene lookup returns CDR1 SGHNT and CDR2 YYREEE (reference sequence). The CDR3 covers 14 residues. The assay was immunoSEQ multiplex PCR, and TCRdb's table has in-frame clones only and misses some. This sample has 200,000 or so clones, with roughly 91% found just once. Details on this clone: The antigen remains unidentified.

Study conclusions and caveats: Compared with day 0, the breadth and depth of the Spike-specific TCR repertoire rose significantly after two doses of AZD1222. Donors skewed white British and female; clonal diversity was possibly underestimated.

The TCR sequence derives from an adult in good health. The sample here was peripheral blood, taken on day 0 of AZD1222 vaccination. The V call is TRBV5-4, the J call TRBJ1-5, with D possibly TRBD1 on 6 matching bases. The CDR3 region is CASSIQGGQQPQHF. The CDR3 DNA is TGTGCCAGCAGCATACAGGGAGGGCAGCAGCCCCAGCATTTT.